This T cell receptor (beta chain) was found in a study of cytomegalovirus exposure and HLA in healthy donors. The PCR made use of 60 Vbeta and 13 Jbeta primers. The table came from immunoSEQ multiplex PCR; TCRdb's copy has only in-frame clones and leaves some out. The table has around 200,000 clones, roughly 88% seen once; the top ten hold around 1.2%. The CDR3 extends over 13 amino acids. With V trimmed by 4 bases and J by 5 bases, 4 bases remained unmatched. The germline gives CDR1 KGHSH, CDR2 LQKENI. With respect to this clone: The antigen remains unidentified.

Study conclusions and caveats: Some V segments, TRBV6-2 and TRBV6-3 among them, were indistinguishable and were therefore excluded.

This chain links TRBV18 with TRBJ1-1, with 7 bases matching TRBD1. Sample: PBMCs. This clonotype originated in a girl aged 2-10 years in good health and CMV-seropositive. The CDR3 sequence is CASSRTGETEAFF. CDR3 coding DNA: TGTGCCAGCTCACGTACAGGGGAGACTGAAGCTTTCTTT.